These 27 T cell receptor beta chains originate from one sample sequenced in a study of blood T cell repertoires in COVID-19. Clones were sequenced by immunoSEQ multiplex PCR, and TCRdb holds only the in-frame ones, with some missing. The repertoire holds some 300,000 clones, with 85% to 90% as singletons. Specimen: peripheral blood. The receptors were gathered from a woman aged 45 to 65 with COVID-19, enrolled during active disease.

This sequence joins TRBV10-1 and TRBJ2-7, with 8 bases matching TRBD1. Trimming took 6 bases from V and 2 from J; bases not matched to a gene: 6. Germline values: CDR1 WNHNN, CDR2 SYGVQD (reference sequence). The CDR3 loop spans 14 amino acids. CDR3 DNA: TGCGCCAGCAGGGATTCACAGGGGGCCTACGAGCAGTACTTC. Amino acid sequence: CASRDSQGAYEQYF.

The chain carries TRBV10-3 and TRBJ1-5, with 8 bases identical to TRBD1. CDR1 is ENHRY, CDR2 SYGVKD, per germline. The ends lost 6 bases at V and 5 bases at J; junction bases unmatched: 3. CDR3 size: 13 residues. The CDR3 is CAIRVDRDQPQHF. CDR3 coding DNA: TGTGCCATCAGGGTGGACAGGGATCAGCCCCAGCATTTT.

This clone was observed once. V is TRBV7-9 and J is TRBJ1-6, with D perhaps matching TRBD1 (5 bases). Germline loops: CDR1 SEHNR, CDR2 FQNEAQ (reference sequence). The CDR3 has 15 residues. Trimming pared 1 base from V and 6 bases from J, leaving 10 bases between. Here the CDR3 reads CASSLGGGGNSPLHF. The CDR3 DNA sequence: TGTGCCAGCAGCTTAGGTGGGGGAGGTAATTCACCCCTCCACTTT.

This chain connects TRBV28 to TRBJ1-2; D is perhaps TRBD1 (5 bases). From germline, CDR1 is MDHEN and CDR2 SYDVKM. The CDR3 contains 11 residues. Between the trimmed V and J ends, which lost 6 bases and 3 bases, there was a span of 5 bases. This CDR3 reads CASSRDYGYTF. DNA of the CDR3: TGTGCCAGCAGCAGGGACTATGGCTACACCTTC.

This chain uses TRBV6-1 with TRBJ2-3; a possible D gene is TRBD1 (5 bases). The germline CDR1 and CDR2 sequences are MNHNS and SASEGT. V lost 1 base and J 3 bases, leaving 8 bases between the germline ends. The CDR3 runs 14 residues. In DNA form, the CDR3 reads TGTGCCAGCAGTGAAGGGGGCCATACAGATACGCAGTATTTT. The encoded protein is CASSEGGHTDTQYF.

CDR3 sequence (DNA): TGTGCCAGCAGTTTTGGGGCAGCTTATGGCTACACCTTC. Translating it yields CASSFGAAYGYTF. V usage is TRBV27 and J usage is TRBJ1-2; TRBD1 is a possible D gene (5 bases). Deletions cut 3 bases from V and 5 bases from J, with 10 bases between. Germline CDR1 MNHEY, CDR2 SMNVEV (reference sequence). This CDR3 spans 13 amino acids.

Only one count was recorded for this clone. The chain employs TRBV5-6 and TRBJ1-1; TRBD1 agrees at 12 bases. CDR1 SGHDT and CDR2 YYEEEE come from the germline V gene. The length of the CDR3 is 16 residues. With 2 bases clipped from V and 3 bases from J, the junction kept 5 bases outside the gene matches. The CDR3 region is CASSFGTGGPYTEAFF. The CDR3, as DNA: TGTGCCAGCAGCTTCGGGACAGGGGGCCCCTACACTGAAGCTTTCTTT.

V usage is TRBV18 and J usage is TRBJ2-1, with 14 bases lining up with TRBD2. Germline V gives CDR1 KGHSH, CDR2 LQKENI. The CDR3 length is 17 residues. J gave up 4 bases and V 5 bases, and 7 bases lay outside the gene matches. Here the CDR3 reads CASSESGLAGGYNEQFF. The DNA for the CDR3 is TGTGCCAGCTCAGAGTCAGGACTAGCGGGAGGTTACAATGAGCAGTTCTTC.

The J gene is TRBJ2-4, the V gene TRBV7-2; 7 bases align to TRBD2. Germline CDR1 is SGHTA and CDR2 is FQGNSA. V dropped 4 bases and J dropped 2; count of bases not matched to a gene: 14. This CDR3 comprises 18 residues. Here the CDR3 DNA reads TGTGCCAGCAGCTCCTTACTACCGGGAGCGGGGTCCAAAAACATTCAGTACTTC. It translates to CASSSLLPGAGSKNIQYF.

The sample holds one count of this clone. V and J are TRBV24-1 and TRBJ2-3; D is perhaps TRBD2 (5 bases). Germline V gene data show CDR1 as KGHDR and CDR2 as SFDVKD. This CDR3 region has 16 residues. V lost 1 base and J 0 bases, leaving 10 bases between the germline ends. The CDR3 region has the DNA TGTGCCACCAGTGATTTCGAGGAGGCGAGCACAGATACGCAGTATTTT. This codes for CATSDFEEASTDTQYF.

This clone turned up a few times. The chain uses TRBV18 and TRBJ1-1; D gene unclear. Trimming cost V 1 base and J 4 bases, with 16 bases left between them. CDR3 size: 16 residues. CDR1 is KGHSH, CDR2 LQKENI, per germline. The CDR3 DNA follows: TGTGCCAGCTCACCACGCGGGCCTGGGATGGGCACTGAAGCTTTCTTT. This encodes CASSPRGPGMGTEAFF.

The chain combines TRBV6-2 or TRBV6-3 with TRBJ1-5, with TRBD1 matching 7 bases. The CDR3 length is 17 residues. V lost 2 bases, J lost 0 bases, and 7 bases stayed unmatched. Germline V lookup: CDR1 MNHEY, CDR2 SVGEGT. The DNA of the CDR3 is TGTGCCAGCAGTTACCGGACAGGACCCTATAGCAATCAGCCCCAGCATTTT. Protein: CASSYRTGPYSNQPQHF.

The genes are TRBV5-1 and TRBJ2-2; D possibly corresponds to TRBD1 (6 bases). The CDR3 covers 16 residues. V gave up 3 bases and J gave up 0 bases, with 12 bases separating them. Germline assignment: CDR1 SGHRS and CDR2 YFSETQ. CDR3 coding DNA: TGCGCCAGCAGCTCTACAGGGTATACGAACACCGGGGAGCTGTTTTTT. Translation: CASSSTGYTNTGELFF.

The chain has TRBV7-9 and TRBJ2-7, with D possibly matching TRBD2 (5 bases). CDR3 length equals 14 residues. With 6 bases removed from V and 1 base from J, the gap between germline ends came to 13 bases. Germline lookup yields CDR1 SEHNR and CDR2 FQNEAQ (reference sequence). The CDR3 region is CASSSPRGSYEQYF. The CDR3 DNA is TGTGCCAGCAGTTCCCCCCGGGGATCCTACGAGCAGTACTTC.

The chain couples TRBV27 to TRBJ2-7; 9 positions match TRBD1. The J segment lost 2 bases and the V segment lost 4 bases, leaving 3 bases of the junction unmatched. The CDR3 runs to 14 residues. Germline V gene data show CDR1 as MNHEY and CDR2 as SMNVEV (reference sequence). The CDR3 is CASSSRQGAYEQYF. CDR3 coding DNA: TGTGCCAGCAGTTCCCGACAGGGGGCCTACGAGCAGTACTTC.

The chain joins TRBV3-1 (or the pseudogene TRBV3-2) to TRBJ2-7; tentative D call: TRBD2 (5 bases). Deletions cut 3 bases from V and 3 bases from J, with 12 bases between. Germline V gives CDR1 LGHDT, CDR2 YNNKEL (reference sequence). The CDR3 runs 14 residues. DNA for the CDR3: TGTGCCAGCAGCCAGCCCGGGGATTTCTACGAGCAGTACTTC. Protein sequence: CASSQPGDFYEQYF.

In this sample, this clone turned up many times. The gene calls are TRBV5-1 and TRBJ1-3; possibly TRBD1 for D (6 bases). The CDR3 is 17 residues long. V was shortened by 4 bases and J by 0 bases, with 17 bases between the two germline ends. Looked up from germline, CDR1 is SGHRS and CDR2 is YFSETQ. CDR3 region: CASSPGQRTLSGNTIYF. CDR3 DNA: TGCGCCAGCAGCCCAGGACAGCGAACACTCTCTGGAAACACCATATATTTT.

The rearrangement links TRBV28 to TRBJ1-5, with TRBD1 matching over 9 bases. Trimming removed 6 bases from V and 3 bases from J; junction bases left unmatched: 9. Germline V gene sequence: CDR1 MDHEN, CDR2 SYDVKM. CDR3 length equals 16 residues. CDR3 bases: TGTGCCAGCAGGAGGCCGGGACAGGGTATCAATCAGCCCCAGCATTTT. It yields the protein CASRRPGQGINQPQHF.

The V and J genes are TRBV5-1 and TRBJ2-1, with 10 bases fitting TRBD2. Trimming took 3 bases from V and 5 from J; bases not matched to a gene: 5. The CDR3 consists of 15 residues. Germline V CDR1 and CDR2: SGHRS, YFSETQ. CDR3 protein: CASSWTSGTNNEQFF. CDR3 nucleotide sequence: TGCGCCAGCAGCTGGACTAGCGGAACTAACAATGAGCAGTTCTTC.

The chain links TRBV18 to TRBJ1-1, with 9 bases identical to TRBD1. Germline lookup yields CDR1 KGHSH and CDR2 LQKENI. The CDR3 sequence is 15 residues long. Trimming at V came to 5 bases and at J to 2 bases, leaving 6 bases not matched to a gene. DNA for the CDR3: TGTGCCAGCTCAGCTCCGACAGGGGGAAACACTGAAGCTTTCTTT. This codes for CASSAPTGGNTEAFF.

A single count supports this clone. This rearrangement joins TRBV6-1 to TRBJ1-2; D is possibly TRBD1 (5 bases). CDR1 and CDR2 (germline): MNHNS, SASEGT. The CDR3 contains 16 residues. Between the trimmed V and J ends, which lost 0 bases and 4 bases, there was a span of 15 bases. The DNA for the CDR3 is TGTGCCAGCAGTGAAGCTAAGTTCGGGGGAAGCTATGGCTACACCTTC. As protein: CASSEAKFGGSYGYTF.

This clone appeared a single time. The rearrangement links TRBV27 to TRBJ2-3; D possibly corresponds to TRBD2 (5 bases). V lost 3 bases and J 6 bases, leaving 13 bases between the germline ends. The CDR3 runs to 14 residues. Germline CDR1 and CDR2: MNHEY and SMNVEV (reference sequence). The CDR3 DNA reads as TGTGCCAGCAGTTTTAGAGGGCCGCTGGATACGCAGTATTTT. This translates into CASSFRGPLDTQYF.

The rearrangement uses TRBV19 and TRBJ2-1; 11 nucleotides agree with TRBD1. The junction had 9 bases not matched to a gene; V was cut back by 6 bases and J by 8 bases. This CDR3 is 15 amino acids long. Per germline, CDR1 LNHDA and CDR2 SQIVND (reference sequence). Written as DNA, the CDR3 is TGTGCCAGTAGGCCCGCGGACAGGGGGCATGATGAGCAGTTCTTC. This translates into CASRPADRGHDEQFF.

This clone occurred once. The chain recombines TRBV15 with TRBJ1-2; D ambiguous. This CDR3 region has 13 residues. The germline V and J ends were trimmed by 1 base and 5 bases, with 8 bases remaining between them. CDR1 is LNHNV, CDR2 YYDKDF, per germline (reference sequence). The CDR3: CATSRGPGYGYTF. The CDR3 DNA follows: TGTGCCACCAGCAGAGGCCCAGGTTATGGCTACACCTTC.

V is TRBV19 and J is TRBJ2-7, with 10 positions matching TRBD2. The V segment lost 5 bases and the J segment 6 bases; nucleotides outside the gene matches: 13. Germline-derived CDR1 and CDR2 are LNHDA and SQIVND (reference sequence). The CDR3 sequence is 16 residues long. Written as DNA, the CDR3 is TGTGCCAGTAGTGTATCCGGCCTAGCGGGAGTCGTCGAGCAGTACTTC. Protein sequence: CASSVSGLAGVVEQYF.

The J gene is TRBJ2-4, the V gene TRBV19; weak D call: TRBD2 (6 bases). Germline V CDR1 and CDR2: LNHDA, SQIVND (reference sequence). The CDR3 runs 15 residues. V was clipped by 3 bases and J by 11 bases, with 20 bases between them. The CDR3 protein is CASSIYILDGGVQYF. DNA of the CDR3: TGTGCCAGTAGTATTTACATCTTGGACGGAGGGGTTCAGTACTTC.

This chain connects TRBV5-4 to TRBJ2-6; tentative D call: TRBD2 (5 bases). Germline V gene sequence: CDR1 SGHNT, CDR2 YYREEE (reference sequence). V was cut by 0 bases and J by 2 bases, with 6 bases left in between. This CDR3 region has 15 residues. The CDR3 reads CASSLAGAGANVLTF. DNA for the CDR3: TGTGCCAGCAGCTTGGCCGGGGCTGGGGCCAACGTCCTGACTTTC.